This T cell receptor (beta chain) came from a study of sequential checkpoint blockade in melanoma. Study background: Randomization was 1:1 between first-line nivolumab→ipilimumab and ipilimumab→nivolumab.

The assay was immunoSEQ multiplex PCR, and TCRdb's table has in-frame clones only and misses some. The repertoire consists of approximately 37,000 clones, with approximately 84% occurring once and the leading ten covering around 5.8%. CDR1 is MNHEY, CDR2 SMNVEV, per germline (reference sequence). Trimming took 6 bases from V and 6 from J; bases not matched to a gene: 7. The CDR3 runs 14 residues. Treatment here: randomized to nivolumab then ipilimumab (arm A) or the reverse (arm B). From thawed PBMCs, live CD3+CD8+ cells negative for CD19 and CD56 were sorted. The receptor was isolated from a human donor with melanoma. Specimen: CD8+ T cells sorted from blood (inferred from file names), collected from a patient given nivolumab and ipilimumab in sequence. This chain connects TRBV27 to TRBJ2-1; 8 positions agree with TRBD2. The CDR3 DNA follows: TGTGCCAGCAGCCCGGGACTAGACCCCAATGAGCAGTTCTTC. Its protein is CASSPGLDPNEQFF.